Sequencing of this T cell receptor (beta chain) was carried out in a study of cytomegalovirus exposure and HLA in healthy donors listed by TCRdb under 2017. General notes on the study: According to a later analysis, one platform produced both the approximately 110 validation repertoires and the approximately 670 repertoires of the first cohort. The aim of the study was to test whether cataloging public T cell receptors could identify signatures of past pathogen exposure. In addition to the first cohort of around 670 subjects, a separate validation cohort of under 150 different subjects was used. High-throughput TCR immunosequencing, statistical association of individual TCRs with disease status, and machine learning were combined to predict cytomegalovirus infection status. Overall results and qualifications from the work: In the study, roughly 160 TCR beta chains were listed as associated with cytomegalovirus. According to the authors, the approach could potentially be generalized to other disease states and immunological phenotypes. A later analysis found that TCRs clustered in the first cohort also tended to co-occur in the 95 to 150 validation repertoires, with roughly 95% of cluster scores above 0. The classifier was reported to diagnose cytomegalovirus status with high specificity and sensitivity in both the original cohort and the validation cohort. A later analysis had no HLA typing for the validation cohort, so co-occurrence there was scored across all 110 or so repertoires. In vitro tests confirmed that a few of the cytomegalovirus-associated TCR beta chains recognize cytomegalovirus antigens. While some public TCRs were present in many individuals, most TCR sequences turned up only very rarely across donors.

This clone was seen only a few times. The antigen it binds to is not known. One junction end disagrees with the germline gene, perhaps due to a read error. The donors were included in the validation cohort of approximately 120 subjects, a group kept apart from the approximately 650-subject first cohort. The CDR3 contains 15 residues, cysteine and phenylalanine counted. Of all the DNA, just the CDR3 is kept, 45 bases in frame from base 1. CDR1 and CDR2 were assigned from the germline V gene (reference sequence) as SSHAT and FNYEAQ. The protocol used for the library was the immunoSEQ multiplex PCR assay. The paper's processing steps were these. A statistical classification framework was built to diagnose cytomegalovirus status from the catalog of TCR beta chain sequences. Drawn from immuneACCESS, this table holds only the in-frame rearrangements with V and J called that TCRdb kept. Clones are partly lost; checked studies trace under half to an unresolved V gene and leave the rest unexplained. V, J and clone size are those of that table, while D and trimming were read from the DNA. In this sample the table shows fewer than 150,000 clones, almost 90% of which occur a single time. The ten largest clones represent around 8% of the sample.

The source material was PBMCs. Here the chain combines TRBV7-7 and TRBJ2-5, with 10 central nucleotides matching TRBD2. The source is a woman aged 18-30 years in good health and CMV-seropositive. The CDR3 in this case is CASSLGTSGEETQYF. The DNA is as follows: TGTGCTAGCAGCTTAGGAACTAGCGGGGAAGAGACCCAGTACTTC. Extended through the reference TRBV7-7 and TRBJ2-5 proteins, this CDR3 yields the full variable domain: GAGVSQSPRYKVTKRGQDVTLRCDPISSHATLYWYQQALGQGPEFLTYFNYEAQPDKSGLPSDRFSAERPEGSISTLTIQRTEQRDSAMYRCASSLGTSGEETQYFGPGTRLLVL.